The next 22 T cell receptor beta chains were all read from a single sample in a study of OX40 agonist ivuxolimab in advanced cancers. TCRdb's copy holds only in-frame clones and misses some; the assay was immunoSEQ multiplex PCR. The repertoire holds tens of thousands of clones, about 88% seen once, with around 4.1% in the top ten. This sample comprised CD4+ or CD8+ T cells sorted from blood, obtained in a trial of the OX40 agonist ivuxolimab. These receptors originate from an adult with an advanced solid tumor such as melanoma, head and neck, liver or kidney cancer.

The chain joins TRBV7-3 to TRBJ2-3; tentatively, D is TRBD1 (6 bases). V was pared by 5 bases and J by 0 bases, with 12 bases between. The CDR3 length is 15 residues. The V gene's germline CDR1 is SGHTA and CDR2 FQGTGA. The CDR3 DNA reads as TGTGCCAGCAGCCCCAAGGGGGTAAGCACAGATACGCAGTATTTT. Amino acids: CASSPKGVSTDTQYF.

V is TRBV5-1 and J is TRBJ2-5; 7 nucleotides match TRBD1. This CDR3 has 13 residues. The ends lost 2 bases at V and 2 bases at J; junction bases unmatched: 0. The germline gives CDR1 SGHRS, CDR2 YFSETQ. The CDR3 loop is CASSLQGQETQYF. The DNA of the CDR3 is TGCGCCAGCAGCTTACAGGGGCAAGAGACCCAGTACTTC.

The chain employs TRBV30 and TRBJ1-2, with 11 positions matching TRBD1. Per germline, CDR1 GTSNPN and CDR2 SVGIG (reference sequence). J gave up 4 bases and V 0 bases, and 4 bases lay outside the gene matches. CDR3 length: 15 amino acids. The CDR3 DNA is TGTGCCTGGAGTGTTGCGGGGACAGGGGGCTATGGCTACACCTTC. Translation: CAWSVAGTGGYGYTF.

This clone came up once. This rearrangement joins TRBV29-1 to TRBJ2-3, with D possibly TRBD1 on 5 matching bases. Trimming cost V 8 bases and J 0 bases, with 15 bases left between them. This CDR3 comprises 14 residues. Per germline, CDR1 SQVTM and CDR2 ANQGSEA. Here the CDR3 reads CSSSQGTSTDTQYF. DNA of the CDR3: TGCAGCTCATCGCAGGGAACTAGCACAGATACGCAGTATTTT.

This clone was observed a few times. The chain's CDR3 is CASSTQTDTQYF. CDR3 DNA sequence: TGTGCCAGCAGTACTCAAACGGATACGCAGTATTTT. The V call is TRBV6-1, the J call TRBJ2-3; D is undetermined. The CDR3 consists of 12 residues. Germline CDR1 is MNHNS and CDR2 is SASEGT. The V and J ends lost 5 bases and 6 bases respectively, with 9 bases between them.

J is TRBJ2-7 and V is TRBV4-1; tentative D call: TRBD1 (6 bases). Germline lookup yields CDR1 MGHRA and CDR2 YSYEKL. Deletions cut 0 bases from V and 4 bases from J, with 16 bases between. The CDR3 length is 16 residues. The chain's CDR3 is CASSQDTGTGSYEQYF. The CDR3 DNA reads TGCGCCAGCAGCCAAGATACAGGGACCGGATCTTACGAGCAGTACTTC.

This sequence joins TRBV5-4 and TRBJ2-1; 15 bases fit TRBD2. From germline, CDR1 is SGHNT and CDR2 YYREEE (reference sequence). The V and J ends lost 4 bases and 2 bases, in that order; junction bases with no gene match: 4. The CDR3 runs to 17 residues. The DNA of the CDR3 is TGTGCCAGCAGCGAAGGACTAGCGGGAGGGGCCTACAATGAGCAGTTCTTC. This encodes CASSEGLAGGAYNEQFF. The full variable domain, with the rest looked up from reference TRBV5-4 and TRBJ2-1, is ETGVTQSPTHLIKTRGQQVTLRCSSQSGHNTVSWYQQALGQGPQFIFQYYREEENGRGNFPPRFSGLQFPNYSSELNVNALELDDSALYLCASSEGLAGGAYNEQFFGPGTRLTVL.

The chain carries TRBV9 and TRBJ2-3; 9 positions match TRBD1. CDR3 length: 15 residues. Trimming at V came to 2 bases and at J to 2 bases, leaving 3 bases not matched to a gene. Germline V lookup: CDR1 SGDLS, CDR2 YYNGEE. The CDR3 protein is CASSVGQGNTDTQYF. The CDR3 bases are TGTGCCAGCAGCGTCGGACAGGGGAACACAGATACGCAGTATTTT.

CDR3 DNA sequence: TGTGCCAGCAGCTTAGTCATAGCGGGAGCCTACGAGCAGTACTTC. It translates to CASSLVIAGAYEQYF. The chain couples TRBV7-2 to TRBJ2-7; 9 bases fit TRBD2. The CDR3 length is 15 residues. V trimming: 1 base; J trimming: 2 bases; junction bases outside the gene matches: 3. Looked up from germline, CDR1 is SGHTA and CDR2 is FQGNSA. Using reference TRBV7-2 and TRBJ2-7 for the parts outside the CDR3, the full variable domain is GAGVSQSPSNKVTEKGKDVELRCDPISGHTALYWYRQSLGQGLEFLIYFQGNSAPDKSGLPSDRFSAERTGGSVSTLTIQRTQQEDSAVYLCASSLVIAGAYEQYFGPGTRLTVT.

The genes are TRBV15 and TRBJ2-6; 11 nucleotides align to TRBD1. From germline, CDR1 is LNHNV and CDR2 YYDKDF (reference sequence). Unmatched junction bases numbered 6, after V lost 4 bases and J lost 1 base. This CDR3 has 18 residues. CDR3 region: CATSTRTGGFSGANVLTF. The CDR3 coding sequence is TGTGCCACCAGCACACGGACAGGGGGCTTTTCTGGGGCCAACGTCCTGACTTTC.

The rearrangement links TRBV5-4 to TRBJ2-7; D gene unclear. CDR1 and CDR2 (germline): SGHNT, YYREEE (reference sequence). Trimming left V 4 bases short and J 2 bases short, with 16 bases between. This CDR3 spans 15 amino acids. The CDR3 protein is CASSESFGMAYEQYF. The CDR3 region has the DNA TGTGCCAGCAGCGAAAGCTTTGGGATGGCCTACGAGCAGTACTTC. Full variable domain (remainder filled in from reference TRBV5-4 and TRBJ2-7): ETGVTQSPTHLIKTRGQQVTLRCSSQSGHNTVSWYQQALGQGPQFIFQYYREEENGRGNFPPRFSGLQFPNYSSELNVNALELDDSALYLCASSESFGMAYEQYFGPGTRLTVT.

The chain combines TRBV11-2 with TRBJ2-1; 10 bases fit TRBD1. Germline V gene lookup returns CDR1 SGHAT and CDR2 FQNNGV. The length of the CDR3 is 17 residues. The ends lost 6 bases at V and 0 bases at J; junction bases unmatched: 8. The CDR3 sequence: CASRRGQGGGSYNEQFF. In DNA form, the CDR3 reads TGTGCCAGCAGGCGCGGACAGGGGGGAGGCTCCTACAATGAGCAGTTCTTC. Variable domain in full (rest from reference TRBV11-2 and TRBJ2-1): EAGVAQSPRYKIIEKRQSVAFWCNPISGHATLYWYQQILGQGPKLLIQFQNNGVVDDSQLPKDRFSAERLKGVDSTLKIQPAKLEDSAVYLCASRRGQGGGSYNEQFFGPGTRLTVL.

This clone came up once. DNA for the CDR3: TGTGCCAGCAGGAGAGCCTCCCCGAACACTGAAGCTTTCTTT. This sequence encodes CASRRASPNTEAFF. V gene TRBV2 combines with J gene TRBJ1-1; no definite D call. The CDR3 length is 14 residues. Between the trimmed V and J ends, which lost 6 bases and 1 base, there was a span of 12 bases. CDR1 and CDR2 (germline): SNHLY, FYNNEI. The full variable domain, completed using reference TRBV2 and TRBJ1-1, is EPEVTQTPSHQVTQMGQEVILRCVPISNHLYFYWYRQILGQKVEFLVSFYNNEISEKSEIFDDQFSVERPDGSNFTLKIRSTKLEDSAMYFCASRRASPNTEAFFGQGTRLTVV.

This chain uses TRBV6-1 with TRBJ1-2; D is perhaps TRBD1 (5 bases). The CDR3 runs 12 residues. Trimming took 6 bases from V and 3 from J, leaving 8 bases between them. Germline V gene sequence: CDR1 MNHNS, CDR2 SASEGT. CDR3 in DNA: TGTGCCAGCAGGGCGGGGGACTATGGCTACACCTTC. As protein: CASRAGDYGYTF.

The rearrangement links TRBV9 to TRBJ1-1, with 10 bases fitting TRBD1. This CDR3 region has 14 residues. The germline V gene has CDR1 SGDLS and CDR2 YYNGEE. V lost 6 bases to trimming and J lost 6 bases; unmatched junction nucleotides: 8. This CDR3 reads CASTKGDRGAEAFF. DNA of the CDR3: TGTGCCAGCACCAAGGGGGACAGGGGCGCTGAAGCTTTCTTT.

The V gene is TRBV20-1, the J gene TRBJ1-1; the D gene is possibly TRBD1 (5 bases). Trimming cost V 3 bases and J 10 bases, with 12 bases left between them. The CDR3 is 11 amino acids. Germline assignment: CDR1 DFQATT and CDR2 SNEGSKA (reference sequence). The CDR3 sequence is CSASSIGGAFF. In DNA form, the CDR3 reads TGCAGTGCTAGTAGCATCGGGGGAGCTTTCTTT.

The gene calls are TRBV28 and TRBJ1-2; 7 nucleotides match TRBD1. CDR1 and CDR2 (germline): MDHEN, SYDVKM. This CDR3 has 15 amino acids. The trim removed 6 bases at V and 6 bases at J, leaving 13 bases unmatched. The CDR3 bases are TGTGCCAGCAGGCTCCCCCAGGGGGGCCCCCATGGCTACACCTTC. Its translation is CASRLPQGGPHGYTF.

The chain employs TRBV6-5 and TRBJ2-2, with 7 bases identical to TRBD1. The CDR3 loop spans 14 amino acids. Germline V gives CDR1 MNHEY, CDR2 SVGAGI. The V gene end was trimmed by 6 bases and the J gene end by 3 bases; junction bases not matched to a gene: 4. The DNA for the CDR3 is TGTGCCAGCAGATTCACAGGGGACACCGGGGAGCTGTTTTTT. Protein product: CASRFTGDTGELFF.

V and J are TRBV11-3 and TRBJ2-1; 13 nucleotides match TRBD2. The CDR3 runs 17 residues. V was clipped by 4 bases and J by 7 bases; unmatched bases: 10. Germline V CDR1 and CDR2: SGHNT, YENEEA. DNA for the CDR3: TGTGCCAGCAGCTACAACGGACTAGCGGGAGCCGGGAATGAGCAGTTCTTC. It yields the protein CASSYNGLAGAGNEQFF.

The gene calls are TRBV28 and TRBJ2-7; the D gene could be TRBD1 or TRBD2 (6 bases each). The CDR3 extends over 12 amino acids. V lost 4 bases, J lost 5 bases, and 9 bases lay in between. Per germline, CDR1 MDHEN and CDR2 SYDVKM. The CDR3 region has the DNA TGTGCCAGCAGTTCCGGGGGCGACGAGCAGTACTTC. Translating it yields CASSSGGDEQYF.

This chain joins TRBV18 and TRBJ2-1, with D tentatively TRBD1 (5 bases). Germline V CDR1 and CDR2: KGHSH, LQKENI. This CDR3 region has 14 residues. V was pared by 3 bases and J by 7 bases, with 13 bases between. In DNA, the CDR3 is TGTGCCAGCTCACCCTCGCAGGGTGGGAATGAGCAGTTCTTC. This codes for CASSPSQGGNEQFF.

V and J are TRBV9 and TRBJ2-2; maybe TRBD1 (6 bases). Trimming cost V 4 bases and J 1 base, with 14 bases left between them. The CDR3 contains 16 residues. Germline V gene data show CDR1 as SGDLS and CDR2 as YYNGEE. In DNA form, the CDR3 reads TGTGCCAGCAGCAAACGTGGACAGATGAACACCGGGGAGCTGTTTTTT. Translation gives CASSKRGQMNTGELFF.